The 6 T cell receptor beta chains presented below share a single source sample, sequenced in a study of CD8 T cell repertoires and HIV-1 epitope variants. These receptors' antigens are unknown. TCRdb keeps only in-frame clones here, not all; method: immunoSEQ multiplex PCR. The sample lists a few thousand clones; roughly two thirds were seen once. The sample taken for sequencing was cultured CD8+ T cells derived from PBMCs. These receptors were collected from a male donor with HIV.

The sample holds a few counts of this clone. The V gene is TRBV30, the J gene TRBJ1-2, with TRBD1 as a possible D gene (5 bases). The ends were cut back, 2 bases at V and 2 bases at J, with 6 bases in the middle. Germline CDR1 is GTSNPN and CDR2 is SVGIG (reference sequence). This CDR3 comprises 12 residues. The CDR3 here is CAWSQGNYGYTF. The CDR3 nucleotides read TGTGCCTGGAGTCAGGGAAACTATGGCTACACCTTC.

The chain links TRBV6-1 to TRBJ2-1; D unresolved. V dropped 5 bases and J dropped 5 bases, with 7 bases sitting between them. CDR1 is MNHNS and CDR2 is SASEGT in the germline V gene. This CDR3 comprises 12 residues. The chain's CDR3 is CASSFTDNEQFF. In nucleotides, the CDR3 is TGTGCCAGCAGTTTCACGGACAATGAGCAGTTCTTC.

This clone was seen only a few times. The J gene is TRBJ2-5, the V gene TRBV7-3; maybe TRBD2 (5 bases). The CDR3 spans 16 residues. Trimming removed 4 bases at V and 4 bases at J, with 19 bases between. The germline V gene encodes CDR1 SGHTA and CDR2 FQGTGA. The CDR3 loop reads CASSSSGPGLRETQYF. The CDR3 nucleotides read TGTGCCAGCAGCTCCTCAGGCCCGGGGTTGCGAGAGACCCAGTACTTC.

The CDR3 loop is CASSTGLKYEQYF. CDR3 nucleotides: TGTGCCAGTAGTACGGGTCTTAAGTACGAGCAGTACTTC. V gene TRBV19 combines with J gene TRBJ2-7; D is ambiguous. In germline, CDR1 is LNHDA, CDR2 SQIVND (reference sequence). Trimming removed 4 bases from V and 4 bases from J, with 11 bases in between. The CDR3 sequence is 13 residues long.

The V and J genes are TRBV5-1 and TRBJ1-3; D not resolved. This CDR3 is 12 amino acids long. Germline CDR1 reads SGHRS; CDR2 reads YFSETQ. The V gene lost 4 bases and the J gene lost 4 bases, with 6 bases spanning the gap. CDR3 bases: TGCGCCAGCAGCCCAAGCGGAAACACCATATATTTT. This sequence encodes CASSPSGNTIYF.

The chain links TRBV5-6 to TRBJ2-1, with 7 bases aligning to TRBD2. The CDR3 is made up of 13 amino acids. The trim removed 4 bases at V and 10 bases at J, leaving 8 bases unmatched. The germline gives CDR1 SGHDT, CDR2 YYEEEE. Here the CDR3 DNA reads TGTGCCAGCAGCCTGGCGGGGGAGGAAGAGCAGTTCTTC. Amino acids: CASSLAGEEEQFF.